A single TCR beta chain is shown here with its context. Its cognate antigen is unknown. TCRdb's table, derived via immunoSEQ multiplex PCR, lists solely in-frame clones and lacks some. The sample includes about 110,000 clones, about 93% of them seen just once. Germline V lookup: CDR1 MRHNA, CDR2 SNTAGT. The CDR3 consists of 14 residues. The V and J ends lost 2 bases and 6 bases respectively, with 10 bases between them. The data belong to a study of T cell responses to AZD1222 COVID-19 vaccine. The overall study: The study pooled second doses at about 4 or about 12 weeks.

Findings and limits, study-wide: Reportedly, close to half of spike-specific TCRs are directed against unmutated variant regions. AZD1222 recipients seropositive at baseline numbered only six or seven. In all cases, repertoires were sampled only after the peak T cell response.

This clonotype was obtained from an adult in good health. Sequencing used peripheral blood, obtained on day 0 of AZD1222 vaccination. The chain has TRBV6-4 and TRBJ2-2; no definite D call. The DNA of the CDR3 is TGTGCCAGCAGTGACAAAGGAGATTCCGGGGAGCTGTTTTTT. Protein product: CASSDKGDSGELFF.